The clone carrying this T cell receptor beta chain has a handful of counts. The library was built for alpha chains, so this beta chain is an off-target read and its size means little. Time point noted: sample taken at primary tumor resection. Unsorted whole RNA of tumor, nontumor lung or frozen PBMC was sequenced. The data were taken from a study of spatial heterogeneity in lung cancer. Every individual TCR cDNA molecule carried its own unique molecular identifier, which allowed correction of PCR and sequencing errors. TCRdb reprocessed the 5' RACE reads via MiXCR and lists one record per CDR3 protein. Altogether over 9,500 distinct CDR3 sequences are present, approximately 4% being singletons, with the ten largest covering roughly 8%. This CDR3 comprises 14 residues. CDR1 LGHNA and CDR2 YNFKEQ come from the germline V gene. V shed 4 bases and J shed 2 bases, with 11 bases lying between them.

The sequence was obtained from a male donor with early-stage non-small cell lung cancer. The material sequenced was normal lung tissue next to the tumor, taken at surgery. The genes are TRBV4-2 and TRBJ2-5, with D unclear. This chain's CDR3 is CASSLADGQETQYF. DNA for the CDR3: TGTGCCAGCAGCCTAGCCGATGGGCAAGAGACCCAGTACTTC.